This T cell receptor (beta chain) came from a study of T cells after yellow fever vaccination. Study-level findings and limits: A small share of clonotypes appeared in both CD4 and CD8 compartments. It was the secondary response that reached its peak faster, day 5 versus 15, but it was weaker. Subsequent booster samples again held most clones from primary vaccination (approximately 95% CD4, about 85% CD8). The study noted that FACS-sorted repertoires could contain abundant clonotypes contaminating from the bulk population.

The J segment lost 4 bases and the V segment lost 0 bases, leaving 14 bases of the junction unmatched. Germline V gives CDR1 SGHKS, CDR2 YYEKEE (reference sequence). CDR3 length: 18 amino acids. MiXCR, run by TCRdb on the 5' RACE reads, gives a single entry per CDR3 protein. The repertoire holds about 73,000 distinct CDR3 sequences, with 7.5% to 9% as singletons. On this clonotype: Antigen specificity is unknown.

Specimen: CD8+ T cells sorted from PBMCs, collected on the day of the yellow fever booster vaccination. V usage is TRBV5-5 and J usage is TRBJ2-3, with 7 bases that match TRBD2. The origin of this receptor is a man aged 30 to 45 who received the YFV17D yellow fever vaccine. CDR3 sequence reads: CASSLAGTIVGGADTQYF. CDR3 coding DNA: TGTGCCAGCAGCTTGGCCGGGACTATTGTTGGTGGCGCAGATACGCAGTATTTT.